This TCR beta chain was sequenced during a study of cytomegalovirus exposure and HLA in healthy donors. Study context: Earlier, 95 million to 130 million unique TCR beta sequences were recovered from about 179 million T cells by an analysis. Broader study findings: In a later analysis, TCR association rates varied by HLA locus: DRB1 most, HLA-C fewest. Donor immune exposure was known only as CMV serostatus.

The junction had 9 bases not matched to a gene; V was cut back by 4 bases and J by 2 bases. Germline V CDR1 and CDR2: SGHDT, YYEEEE. CDR3 length equals 15 residues. Vbeta (60) and Jbeta (13) primers were used in the PCR. Produced via immunoSEQ multiplex PCR; TCRdb's table is partial and in-frame only. Here the sample spans 150,000 to 200,000 clones, over 75% being singletons. Turning to this clone: Its antigen remains unidentified.

V and J are TRBV5-6 and TRBJ2-7; 7 positions agree with TRBD2. The source is a man younger than 35 in good health and CMV-seropositive. The sequenced material came from PBMCs. CDR3 DNA sequence: TGTGCCAGCAGCCACGGGGGGACCGGTCCCTACGAGCAGTACTTC. Translation: CASSHGGTGPYEQYF.